The rows below give T cell receptor beta chains drawn from one sample of a study of T-cell reconstitution after alpha-beta-depleted transplantation in children. TCRdb fed the PCR reads into MiXCR, producing one record per CDR3 protein. The sample yields around 440,000 distinct CDR3 sequences, 10% seen once. The specimen comprised PBMCs, sampled before TCRalphabeta/CD19-depleted stem cell transplant. These receptors came from a child younger than 10 with inherited bone marrow failure, due to receive a stem cell transplant. Each CDR3 is given with its conserved first and last residue. The order of the fields is J gene, clone size, D gene, V gene, CDR3 DNA, CDR3 protein. D genes are given only for firm matches. Clone size is stated in some rows and not others, as once, few, many or a class when expanded.

TRBJ1-5 few NA TRBV19 TGTGCCAGTAGTATCCGGGACCTTAATCAGCCCCAGCATTTT CASSIRDLNQPQHF
TRBJ2-3 many TRBD2 TRBV28 TGTGCCAGCGGCGGGAGGCCCGATACGCAGTATTTT CASGGRPDTQYF
TRBJ2-7 few TRBD2 TRBV29-1 TGCAGCGTTCGGGCTAGCGGGGTTTCCTACGAGCAGTACTTC CSVRASGVSYEQYF
TRBJ1-2 few NA TRBV20-1 TGCAGTGCTTTCTCGGGATATGGCTACACCTTC CSAFSGYGYTF
TRBJ1-5 many NA TRBV7-2 TGTGCCAGCAGCTTTGGAGAGGGCGGCAATCAGCCCCAGCATTTT CASSFGEGGNQPQHF
TRBJ2-2 many NA TRBV19 TGTGCCAGTAGTGTGTCAGGGGCCTGGACCGGGGAGCTGTTTTTT CASSVSGAWTGELFF
TRBJ2-5 NA TRBD2 TRBV12-3/TRBV12-4 TGTGCCAGCAGCAAACTAGCGTGGTACCAAGAGACCCAGTACTTC CASSKLAWYQETQYF
TRBJ2-6 NA NA TRBV13 TGTGCCAGCAGCTTCCAGGTGTCTGGGGCCAACGTCCTGACTTTC CASSFQVSGANVLTF
TRBJ2-2 many NA TRBV28 TGTGCCAGCAAGGTCTTTAACACCGGGGAGCTGTTTTTT CASKVFNTGELFF
TRBJ2-1 NA TRBD1 TRBV11-2 TGTGCCAGCAGCTACGGACAGGGAAGGAATGAGCAGTTCTTC CASSYGQGRNEQFF
TRBJ2-7 many NA TRBV7-2 TGTGCCAGCAGCGCCAACAGCAGGAACGAGCAGTACTTC CASSANSRNEQYF
TRBJ1-4 many NA TRBV30 TGTGCCTGGAGTGTACTCGACAGGAGAAATGAAAAACTGTTTTTT CAWSVLDRRNEKLFF
TRBJ2-3 many TRBD2 TRBV27 TGTGCCAGCAAGCTTGCGGGAGCGCCCACAGATACGCAGTATTTT CASKLAGAPTDTQYF
TRBJ2-2 many NA TRBV30 TGTGCCTGGAAGGGCCAGGGCGACACCGGGGAGCTGTTTTTT CAWKGQGDTGELFF
TRBJ2-3 many TRBD2 TRBV29-1 TGCAGCGTTGAAGGAACTAGCGGCACAGATACGCAGTATTTT CSVEGTSGTDTQYF
TRBJ1-2 many TRBD1 TRBV5-1 TGCGCCAGCAGCCGACAGGGGAATACGTATGGCTACACCTTC CASSRQGNTYGYTF
TRBJ2-1 many TRBD2 TRBV3-1 TGTGCCAGCAGCCAAGATCAGCCTAGCGGCGAGCAGTTCTTC CASSQDQPSGEQFF
TRBJ1-5 many TRBD1 TRBV5-6 TGTGCCAGCAGCTTGGGGGGACAGTTTCTCAATCAGCCCCAGCATTTT CASSLGGQFLNQPQHF
TRBJ1-5 many TRBD1 TRBV28 TGTGCCAGCAGACCAATAGGGACAGGGCTACAGCCCCAGCATTTT CASRPIGTGLQPQHF
TRBJ1-2 many NA TRBV7-9 TGTGCCAGCAGCTTAGCGCTAGGACAAGGATTGGGCTACACCTTC CASSLALGQGLGYTF
TRBJ2-1 few NA TRBV19 TGTGCCAGTAGTACTCCAGGGGAACAGTTCTTC CASSTPGEQFF
TRBJ2-7 few NA TRBV28 TGTGCCAGCAGCCCCCAGGGGGGGGCAACCTACGAGCAGTACTTC CASSPQGGATYEQYF
TRBJ2-7 many TRBD2 TRBV5-1 TGCGCCAGCAGCTATTCCGCGTCTAGCGGGACGCTCTCCTACGAGCAGTACTTC CASSYSASSGTLSYEQYF
TRBJ1-2 many NA TRBV7-9 TGTGCCAGCAGCTTATGGGCGGACTTTAACTATGGCTACACCTTC CASSLWADFNYGYTF
TRBJ2-2 NA NA TRBV20-1 TGCAGTGCGGCGACAGGCTTCCCCGGGGAGCTGTTTTTT CSAATGFPGELFF
TRBJ2-1 NA NA TRBV20-1 TGCAGTGCTAGAGATGGGGGACTCCACCCCAATGAGCAGTTCTTC CSARDGGLHPNEQFF
TRBJ2-2 many NA TRBV29-1 TGCAGCGTTGAGGGTGGCGGCGGGGAGCTGTTTTTT CSVEGGGGELFF
TRBJ2-5 many NA TRBV2 TGTGCCAGCGGTGACCCAGCCCGGGATGGAGAGACCCAGTACTTC CASGDPARDGETQYF
TRBJ2-7 NA TRBD1 TRBV28 TGTGCCAGCAGGACCAATGAACAGGGGGCCGCCTACGAGCAGTACTTC CASRTNEQGAAYEQYF
TRBJ2-5 many NA TRBV12-3/TRBV12-4 TGTGCCAGCACCGCTCGGAACCAAGAGACCCAGTACTTC CASTARNQETQYF
TRBJ2-1 many NA TRBV5-5 TGTGCCAGCAGTTCTCATGTTGCCGAGCAGTTCTTC CASSSHVAEQFF
TRBJ2-2 many NA TRBV6-1 TGTGCCAGCAGATCCTACGCCTCGGCCTCATACACCGGGGAGCTGTTTTTT CASRSYASASYTGELFF
TRBJ1-2 NA NA TRBV9 TGTGCCAGCAGCGTAGGACCCGTCTTGCAGGGAGAGTATGGCTACACCTTC CASSVGPVLQGEYGYTF
TRBJ2-7 many NA TRBV5-6 TGTGCCAGCAGCGCCAGGGCCGCCTACGAGCAGTACTTC CASSARAAYEQYF
TRBJ2-7 many TRBD1 TRBV28 TGTGCCAGCGGACAGGGCTCCGTGTACGAGCAGTACTTC CASGQGSVYEQYF
TRBJ2-7 few NA TRBV27 TGTGCCAGCAGTTCGGGGATCCCCTACTACGAGCAGTACTTC CASSSGIPYYEQYF
TRBJ1-1 many TRBD1 TRBV29-1 TGCAGCGTCATTAGAGGTAGCGCAGGGGGCACTGAAGCTTTCTTT CSVIRGSAGGTEAFF
TRBJ2-7 many NA TRBV3-1 TGTGCCAGCAGCCAAGATCCCCGCGACCCGGACCACGAGCAGTACTTC CASSQDPRDPDHEQYF
TRBJ1-5 NA NA TRBV13 TGTGCCAGCAGCTTCGTGGGAAATCAGCCCCAGCATTTT CASSFVGNQPQHF
TRBJ2-7 NA NA TRBV27 TGTGCCAGCAGTTTAGCCCCCCCCTACGAGCAGTACTTC CASSLAPPYEQYF
TRBJ1-1 many TRBD1 TRBV10-2 TGCGCCAGCGAAGGGACAGCTGAAGCTTTCTTT CASEGTAEAFF
TRBJ1-6 few NA TRBV12-3/TRBV12-4 TGTGCCAGCACCACCCGGGACAAAAATTCACCCCTCCACTTT CASTTRDKNSPLHF
TRBJ2-5 many NA TRBV4-1 TGCGCCAGCAGCCAAGGACGTATAGTTACCAGCTCTCAAGAGACCCAGTACTTC CASSQGRIVTSSQETQYF
TRBJ2-5 few TRBD2 TRBV7-8 TGTGCCAGCAGCGGCCGGAGGTCTAGCGGGACTGAAGAGACCCAGTACTTC CASSGRRSSGTEETQYF
TRBJ2-6 few NA TRBV20-1 TGCAGTGCTTTGGGGGTGGACGGGGCCAACGTCCTGACTTTC CSALGVDGANVLTF
TRBJ1-1 many NA TRBV4-1 TGCGCCAGCAGCCATGCAGGGACCAACACTGAAGCTTTCTTT CASSHAGTNTEAFF
TRBJ2-1 NA TRBD2 TRBV2 TGTGCCAGCAGTGTATCACTAGCGGGAAGTAATGAGCAGTTCTTC CASSVSLAGSNEQFF
TRBJ2-4 few NA TRBV11-1 TGTGCCAGCAGCTCATGGGGAGGAAACATTCAGTACTTC CASSSWGGNIQYF
TRBJ2-1 few NA TRBV19 TGTGCCAGTAGTTTCCGGACGAATGAGCAGTTCTTC CASSFRTNEQFF
TRBJ2-7 many NA TRBV29-1 TGCAGCGTTGACGGGGAGGAGGGGGCCCCCTACGAGCAGTACTTC CSVDGEEGAPYEQYF
TRBJ1-5 many NA TRBV29-1 TGCAGCGTTGCCTGGGCTGACAGCGGCAATCAGCCCCAGCATTTT CSVAWADSGNQPQHF
TRBJ2-1 NA TRBD2 TRBV4-1 TGCGCCAGCAGCCAAGGACTAGCGGGAGTTTACATTGAGCAGTTCTTC CASSQGLAGVYIEQFF
TRBJ1-6 many NA TRBV11-2 TGTGCCAGCAGCACCGGGGGGGGTAATTCACCCCTCCACTTT CASSTGGGNSPLHF
TRBJ2-7 NA TRBD2 TRBV7-2 TGTGCCAGCAGCTTTGGACTAGCGGGAATCGACGAGCAGTACTTC CASSFGLAGIDEQYF
TRBJ1-1 many TRBD1 TRBV6-5 TGTGCCAGCAGTTACGGGACAGGGAGGGGAACTGAAGCTTTCTTT CASSYGTGRGTEAFF
TRBJ2-3 NA TRBD2 TRBV28 TGTGCCACCTATCCTGGAGTCATACTAGCGGGCGCAGATACGCAGTATTTT CATYPGVILAGADTQYF
TRBJ1-1 many NA TRBV7-8 TGTGCCAGCAGCTTAGCCCCCAACACTGAAGCTTTCTTT CASSLAPNTEAFF
TRBJ2-4 many NA TRBV20-1 TGCAGTGCTAGAGTTCCGGGACTTCCAAACATTCAGTACTTC CSARVPGLPNIQYF
TRBJ2-7 many NA TRBV7-9 TGTGCCAGCAGTGACCCCCTCTCCTACGAGCAGTACTTC CASSDPLSYEQYF